This TCR beta chain is drawn from a study of identical twins. There were only healthy Caucasians among the donors. In TCRdb, the 5' RACE reads were re-called with MiXCR into one record per CDR3 protein. This sample carries fewer than 250,000 distinct CDR3 sequences, less than 10% of them seen once, and the ten largest clones take approximately 5.1%. Whole-study findings and limits: Out-of-frame sharing of TCR alpha in monozygotic twins was underestimated by models.

Germline V lookup: CDR1 SNHLY, CDR2 FYNNEI. This CDR3 region has 14 residues. The trim removed 5 bases at V and 6 bases at J, leaving 9 bases unmatched. This clonotype was found a few times. The target antigen is unknown. The rearrangement links TRBV2 to TRBJ2-7; 8 bases line up with TRBD1. This receptor was taken from a woman aged 18 to 35 in good health. Sequenced input: memory (CD45RO+) T cells sorted from blood. The CDR3, as DNA: TGTGCCAGCAGTCAATGGACAGGGCCGGGCGAGCAGTACTTC. Translation: CASSQWTGPGEQYF.